A single sample is the source of the 25 T cell receptor beta chains below, sequenced in a study of cytomegalovirus exposure and HLA in healthy donors. The PCR used 60 Vbeta and 13 Jbeta primers. This table comes from immunoSEQ multiplex PCR, and its TCRdb copy is limited to in-frame clones, with some not included. The sample comprises roughly 170,000 clones, 77% of which are singletons, and 1.4% to 1.5% rests with the top ten. Sequenced sample: PBMCs. These receptors came from a woman aged 30 to 39 in good health and CMV-seropositive.

The V and J genes are TRBV4-3 and TRBJ2-1; TRBD1 matches at 8 bases. Germline V gene lookup returns CDR1 LGHNA and CDR2 YSLEER. The CDR3 covers 15 residues. The V and J ends lost 0 bases and 9 bases, in that order; junction bases with no gene match: 7. The CDR3 DNA reads as TGCGCCAGCAGCCAAGATCCCGCAGGGGGCGGTGAGCAGTTCTTC. It specifies CASSQDPAGGGEQFF.

This clone was detected once. This chain links TRBV5-1 with TRBJ1-2; TRBD1 is a possible D gene (6 bases). Per the germline V gene, CDR1 is SGHRS and CDR2 is YFSETQ. V was clipped by 0 bases and J by 3 bases, with 9 bases between them. This CDR3 has 14 amino acids. CDR3: CASSLESGDYGYTF. CDR3 nucleotide sequence: TGCGCCAGCAGCTTGGAGTCAGGGGACTATGGCTACACCTTC.

J is TRBJ2-3 and V is TRBV11-1, with D unresolved. Germline V gene sequence: CDR1 SGHAT, CDR2 FQDESV (reference sequence). Trimming left V 4 bases short and J 9 bases short, with 14 bases between. The CDR3 extends over 13 amino acids. Here the CDR3 reads CASSSLPRSTQYF. Written as DNA, the CDR3 is TGTGCCAGCAGCTCGCTACCTAGGAGCACGCAGTATTTT.

The rearrangement links TRBV6-1 to TRBJ2-5; D unresolved. There are 15 residues in the CDR3. V gave up 2 bases and J gave up 4 bases, with 14 bases separating them. Germline-derived CDR1 and CDR2 are MNHNS and SASEGT. CDR3 sequence: CASSEFSAVGETQYF. For the CDR3, the DNA is TGTGCCAGCAGTGAATTCAGCGCGGTGGGAGAGACCCAGTACTTC.

The rearrangement uses TRBV5-1 and TRBJ1-1, with D unclear. Germline loops: CDR1 SGHRS, CDR2 YFSETQ. V lost 0 bases to trimming and J lost 1 base, with 4 bases between them. The CDR3 has 13 amino acids. CDR3 coding DNA: TGCGCCAGCAGCTTGGGGAGGAACACTGAAGCTTTCTTT. Translation gives CASSLGRNTEAFF.

The chain carries TRBV19 and TRBJ1-1; 7 bases match TRBD1. Germline trimming cut 5 bases from V and 1 base from J; bases unmatched to any gene: 4. Germline CDR1 is LNHDA and CDR2 is SQIVND (reference sequence). The CDR3 has 14 amino acids. CDR3 amino acids: CASSPGQSNTEAFF. As DNA, the CDR3 is TGTGCCAGTAGTCCGGGACAGTCGAACACTGAAGCTTTCTTT.

The J gene is TRBJ1-2, the V gene TRBV4-1, with D possibly TRBD1 on 6 matching bases. Germline assignment: CDR1 MGHRA and CDR2 YSYEKL. The CDR3 spans 15 residues. Deletions cut 3 bases from V and 4 bases from J, with 15 bases between. CDR3 protein: CASSHSYRASYGYTF. The CDR3 nucleotides are TGCGCCAGCAGCCACAGCTACAGGGCAAGCTATGGCTACACCTTC.

The chain is built from TRBV7-2 and TRBJ2-7, with D possibly TRBD2 on 6 matching bases. Germline values: CDR1 SGHTA, CDR2 FQGNSA. The V end lost 6 bases, the J end lost 6 bases, and 18 bases lay between the germline ends. The CDR3 is 14 amino acids. The CDR3 loop reads CASRFGAGMGEQYF. For the CDR3, the DNA is TGTGCCAGCAGGTTCGGGGCGGGAATGGGCGAGCAGTACTTC.

V and J are TRBV14 and TRBJ1-2; D unresolved. Trimming stripped 2 bases from V and 7 bases from J, with 8 bases between. CDR1 and CDR2 from the germline V gene are SGHDN and FVKESK. The CDR3 has 12 amino acids. CDR3: CASSQSPVGYTF. In DNA, the CDR3 is TGTGCCAGCAGCCAATCTCCCGTTGGCTACACCTTC.

This chain links TRBV5-1 with TRBJ2-1, with D possibly being TRBD2 (6 bases). The CDR3 spans 13 residues. Germline CDR1 SGHRS, CDR2 YFSETQ. Trimming removed 1 base from V and 12 bases from J, with 14 bases in between. The CDR3 sequence: CASSLTSPEGQFF. The CDR3, as DNA: TGCGCCAGCAGCTTGACTAGCCCGGAAGGGCAGTTCTTC.

The chain recombines TRBV28 with TRBJ1-1; the D gene is possibly TRBD1 (5 bases). This CDR3 contains 14 residues. Trimming stripped 8 bases from V and 5 bases from J, with 18 bases between. Germline V gene sequence: CDR1 MDHEN, CDR2 SYDVKM. This chain's CDR3 is CASWVPGGRTEAFF. CDR3 DNA sequence: TGTGCCAGCTGGGTCCCGGGGGGGAGGACTGAAGCTTTCTTT.

The chain has TRBV30 and TRBJ2-3, with 9 positions matching TRBD2. Per the germline V gene, CDR1 is GTSNPN and CDR2 is SVGIG (reference sequence). The CDR3 length is 14 residues. This chain's CDR3 is CAMIGTSIGDTQYF. The DNA for the CDR3 is TGTGCGATGATCGGGACTAGCATCGGAGATACGCAGTATTTT.

This rearrangement joins TRBV5-1 to TRBJ2-3, with a weak D call TRBD1 (5 bases). V lost 2 bases, J lost 0 bases, and 10 bases lay in between. Germline V gene sequence: CDR1 SGHRS, CDR2 YFSETQ. The CDR3 length is 15 residues. CDR3 sequence: CASSFFRASTDTQYF. The DNA of the CDR3 is TGCGCCAGCAGCTTTTTCAGGGCTAGCACAGATACGCAGTATTTT.

V is TRBV7-2 and J is TRBJ2-4; 8 bases are a match to TRBD1. V dropped 3 bases and J dropped 0; count of bases not matched to a gene: 1. This CDR3 spans 15 amino acids. Germline V gene data show CDR1 as SGHTA and CDR2 as FQGNSA. The CDR3 region is CASSFQGAAKNIQYF. The CDR3 nucleotides read TGTGCCAGCAGCTTCCAGGGGGCAGCCAAAAACATTCAGTACTTC.

The chain has TRBV5-6 and TRBJ2-1; D may be TRBD1 (5 bases). CDR1 is SGHDT, CDR2 YYEEEE, per germline. The CDR3 totals 12 residues. V lost 0 bases and J 10 bases, leaving 8 bases between the germline ends. CDR3 sequence reads: CASSLVQAEQFF. The CDR3 DNA is TGTGCCAGCAGCTTGGTACAGGCCGAGCAGTTCTTC.

J is TRBJ2-2 and V is TRBV11-3; 12 bases are a match to TRBD2. Germline V gene data show CDR1 as SGHNT and CDR2 as YENEEA. J lost 7 bases, V lost 5 bases, and 8 bases had no gene match. This CDR3 region has 16 residues. As DNA, the CDR3 is TGTGCCAGCAGCCCCAGACTAGCGGGAGTTTTCGGGGAGCTGTTTTTT. The encoded protein is CASSPRLAGVFGELFF. The full variable domain, completed using reference TRBV11-3 and TRBJ2-2, is EAGVVQSPRYKIIEKKQPVAFWCNPISGHNTLYWYLQNLGQGPELLIRYENEEAVDDSQLPKDRFSAERLKGVDSTLKIQPAELGDSAVYLCASSPRLAGVFGELFFGEGSRLTVL.

The CDR3 bases are TGTGCCAGCACCACCCTAAGGGGTTCTGGAAACACCATATATTTT. The encoded protein is CASTTLRGSGNTIYF. The chain recombines TRBV27 with TRBJ1-3; D perhaps matches TRBD1 (5 bases). Per germline, CDR1 MNHEY and CDR2 SMNVEV (reference sequence). Trimming pared 7 bases from V and 1 base from J, leaving 14 bases between. The CDR3 totals 15 residues.

The J gene is TRBJ2-7, the V gene TRBV29-1; 9 bases align to TRBD1. CDR3 length equals 14 residues. J gave up 0 bases and V 7 bases, and 7 bases lay outside the gene matches. The V gene's germline CDR1 is SQVTM and CDR2 ANQGSEA. CDR3 region: CSARRDRASYEQYF. In nucleotides, the CDR3 is TGCAGCGCCCGCAGGGACAGGGCCTCCTACGAGCAGTACTTC.

The chain employs TRBV27 and TRBJ2-7; 8 nucleotides align to TRBD2. Trimming took 4 bases from V and 0 from J; bases not matched to a gene: 8. Germline V gene data show CDR1 as MNHEY and CDR2 as SMNVEV (reference sequence). The CDR3 is made up of 16 amino acids. The CDR3 DNA reads TGTGCCAGCAGTTCCAGACTAGCGCAAAGCTCCTACGAGCAGTACTTC. It encodes CASSSRLAQSSYEQYF.

The chain employs TRBV5-1 and TRBJ1-1; no definite D call. The CDR3 has 14 residues. V was clipped by 8 bases and J by 1 base, with 15 bases between them. CDR1 is SGHRS, CDR2 YFSETQ, per germline. CDR3 sequence (DNA): TGCGCCAGTAGCAGGAGTTTTGAGAACACTGAAGCTTTCTTT. This sequence encodes CASSRSFENTEAFF.

The chain couples TRBV18 to TRBJ2-1; 13 bases line up with TRBD2. Unmatched junction bases numbered 4, after V lost 0 bases and J lost 8 bases. CDR3 length: 16 amino acids. Germline V gene data show CDR1 as KGHSH and CDR2 as LQKENI. CDR3 amino acids: CASSPPGLAGEDEQFF. DNA for the CDR3: TGTGCCAGCTCACCACCAGGACTAGCGGGAGAGGATGAGCAGTTCTTC.

The J gene is TRBJ1-5, the V gene TRBV27; D call uncertain. V was cut by 2 bases and J by 2 bases, with 16 bases left in between. The CDR3 totals 17 residues. From germline, CDR1 is MNHEY and CDR2 SMNVEV (reference sequence). This CDR3 is CASSLLGNEKGNQPQHF. The CDR3 nucleotides are TGTGCCAGCAGTTTACTAGGAAATGAAAAGGGCAATCAGCCCCAGCATTTT.

This chain connects TRBV27 to TRBJ1-5; 7 positions agree with TRBD1. V shed 4 bases and J 5 bases; nucleotides not matched to a gene: 5. This CDR3 is 14 amino acids long. Germline assignment: CDR1 MNHEY and CDR2 SMNVEV (reference sequence). The CDR3 spells CASSSRDRDQPQHF. The CDR3 DNA sequence: TGTGCCAGCAGTTCCCGGGACAGAGATCAGCCCCAGCATTTT.

The chain is built from TRBV6-6 and TRBJ1-6; D gene ambiguous. Germline CDR1 reads MNHNY; CDR2 reads SVGAGI (reference sequence). This CDR3 region has 12 residues. The ends were cut back, 4 bases at V and 7 bases at J, with 5 bases in the middle. In nucleotides, the CDR3 is TGTGCCAGCAGTTTACTAAATTCACCCCTCCACTTT. Encoded protein: CASSLLNSPLHF.

This chain connects TRBV6-6 to TRBJ1-5; a possible D gene is TRBD1 (6 bases). The CDR3 consists of 14 residues. Germline assignment: CDR1 MNHNY and CDR2 SVGAGI (reference sequence). Trimming shortened V by 8 bases and J by 1 base, and 12 bases separated the two germline ends. The CDR3 DNA sequence: TGTGCCAGCGGCGAGGGGGTCAGCAATCAGCCCCAGCATTTT. Encoded protein: CASGEGVSNQPQHF.